A selection of T cell receptor beta chains follows, all from one sample in a study of blood T cells in healthy people across ages. TCRdb fed the 5' RACE reads into MiXCR, producing one record per CDR3 protein. The profile shows 760,000 or so distinct CDR3 sequences, roughly 25% of them singletons. The same sample was also used in a study of T cells of mothers and their children.

The sample taken for sequencing was blood. These receptors were collected from a boy aged 10-17 years in good health. Each CDR3 is given with its conserved first and last residue. D genes are given only for firm matches. Clone size is not always given. Where it is, it says once, few, many or a class for expanded clones.

>TRBV4-2|TRBJ2-7|-|-
TGTGCCAGCAGCCAAGTACAGGCCGCTCCCTCCTACGAGCAGTACTTC
CASSQVQAAPSYEQYF
>TRBV7-9|TRBJ2-5|-|-
TGTGCCAGCAGCCCCCCGGGGGTGTGGGAGACCCAGTACTTC
CASSPPGVWETQYF
>TRBV6-5|TRBJ2-5|-|TRBD2
TGTGCCAGCAGTTACGCCTTGACTAGCGGGGGATCTGAGACCCAGTACTTC
CASSYALTSGGSETQYF
>TRBV6-2/TRBV6-3|TRBJ1-4|-|-
TGTGCCAGCACTCGATCCGGGACACCGAGACCTAATGAAAAACTGTTTTTT
CASTRSGTPRPNEKLFF
>TRBV5-1|TRBJ2-3|few|-
TGCGCCAGCAGCCATCGGACAGCGTTCATCACAGATACGCAGTATTTT
CASSHRTAFITDTQYF
>TRBV3-1|TRBJ2-3|few|-
TGTGCCAGCAGCCCCGGAGGGCTAACTAGCACAGATACGCAGTATTTT
CASSPGGLTSTDTQYF
>TRBV12-3/TRBV12-4|TRBJ2-6|few|TRBD1
TGTGCCAGCAGTTTTTACAGGGGGCTTTCTGGGGCCAACGTCCTGACTTTC
CASSFYRGLSGANVLTF
>TRBV18|TRBJ2-7|-|TRBD2
TGTGCCAGCTCACCCTCGAGGGCGGGAGAATCCTACGAGCAGTACTTC
CASSPSRAGESYEQYF
>TRBV7-2|TRBJ1-2|-|-
TGTGCCAGCAGCTTCGATCCTGGGAGCTATGGCTACACCTTC
CASSFDPGSYGYTF
>TRBV20-1|TRBJ1-1|few|TRBD1
TGCAGTGCTAGGACAGGGGGGTACACTGAAGCTTTCTTT
CSARTGGYTEAFF
>TRBV6-5|TRBJ2-1|-|TRBD1
TGTGCCAGCAGTTCTCTGACAGGGGAGACCCACAATGAGCAGTTCTTC
CASSSLTGETHNEQFF
>TRBV27|TRBJ2-7|-|-
TGTGCCAGCAAGTTAGTCTTGGGGAATACCTACGAGCAGTACTTC
CASKLVLGNTYEQYF
>TRBV27|TRBJ2-1|-|-
TGTGCCAGCAGTTTAGGGGCGTACAGCTCCTACAATGAGCAGTTCTTC
CASSLGAYSSYNEQFF
>TRBV28|TRBJ1-5|-|-
TGTGCCAGCAGTGTACGCAGGGACGAGAGCAATCAGCCCCAGCATTTT
CASSVRRDESNQPQHF
>TRBV5-8|TRBJ2-7|-|TRBD1
TGTGCCAGCAGCCGGTCGACAGGGATCAACGAGCAGTACTTC
CASSRSTGINEQYF
>TRBV7-9|TRBJ2-7|-|TRBD1
TGTGCCGGCAGCCGGACAGGGGACAGCTCCTACGAGCAGTACTTC
CAGSRTGDSSYEQYF
>TRBV9|TRBJ2-1|-|-
TGTGCCAGCAGCGTACAAATCGTGGATCTTGAGCAGTTCTTC
CASSVQIVDLEQFF
>TRBV25-1|TRBJ2-1|once|-
TGTGCCAGCACTAACTACGGACAATGGGAGCAGTTCTTC
CASTNYGQWEQFF
>TRBV3-1|TRBJ2-1|-|-
TGTGCCAGCAGCCAAAAATTAGCGCTGAATGAGCAGTTCTTC
CASSQKLALNEQFF
>TRBV29-1|TRBJ1-1|-|TRBD1
TGCAGCGTTGACCTCGGACAGGGGGCCACTGAAGCTTTCTTT
CSVDLGQGATEAFF
>TRBV5-1|TRBJ1-1|few|-
TGCGCCAGCAGCTTGGGGGGGCTAGATGAAGCTTTCTTT
CASSLGGLDEAFF
>TRBV7-9|TRBJ2-1|-|TRBD2
TGTGCCAGCAGCTCGACTAGCGGGTTTAGGAATGAGCAGTTCTTC
CASSSTSGFRNEQFF
>TRBV6-5|TRBJ2-5|few|-
TGTGCCAGCAGTCCCTTTGCGTACCAAGAGACCCAGTACTTC
CASSPFAYQETQYF
>TRBV12-5|TRBJ2-3|-|TRBD2
TGTGCTAGTGGCGGCGGGACTAGCGGGAGTACAGATACGCAGTATTTT
CASGGGTSGSTDTQYF
>TRBV10-3|TRBJ2-7|-|TRBD2
TGTGCCACCGGGACTAGCGGGAGGAGCTCCTACGAGCAGTACTTC
CATGTSGRSSYEQYF
>TRBV5-5|TRBJ2-3|-|TRBD2
TGTGCCAGCAGGCCAAGCGGGAGCAACACAGATACGCAGTATTTT
CASRPSGSNTDTQYF
>TRBV5-6|TRBJ2-4|-|-
TGTGCCAGCAGCTTGGGACAGATCATTCAGTACTTC
CASSLGQIIQYF
>TRBV5-1|TRBJ2-5|-|TRBD1
TGCGCCAGCAGCTTGCAGCCAGGGACAGGCCAAGAGACCCAGTACTTC
CASSLQPGTGQETQYF
>TRBV25-1|TRBJ2-5|few|-
TGTGCCAGCAGTGATCCGGGACGGAAGACGGAGACCCAGTACTTC
CASSDPGRKTETQYF
>TRBV5-6|TRBJ1-4|-|TRBD1
TGTGCCAGCAGCTTGCTCTCCAGGGGGGACGAAAAACTGTTTTTT
CASSLLSRGDEKLFF
>TRBV29-1|TRBJ2-7|-|TRBD2
TGCAGCGTTTCGAGGCGGCGGGAGGTGTCAGGGGCTTTCGAGCAGTGCTTC
CSVSRRREVSGAFEQCF
>TRBV20-1|TRBJ2-5|-|-
TGCAGTGCTTCCCCGTGGAAGGGGAATCGGGAGACCCAGTACTTC
CSASPWKGNRETQYF
>TRBV29-1|TRBJ2-7|-|-
TGCAGCGCCTCAGCGGGCGAGCAGTACTTC
CSASAGEQYF
>TRBV3-1|TRBJ2-3|few|-
TGTGCCAGCAGCCAAGTGAGAGGGCGGGGAGCTAGCACAGATACGCAGTATTTT
CASSQVRGRGASTDTQYF
>TRBV9|TRBJ1-5|-|-
TGTGCCAGCAGCGTAGGGTCTGAGTATCAGCCCCAGCATTTT
CASSVGSEYQPQHF
>TRBV6-5|TRBJ1-5|-|-
TGTGCCAGCAGTTACCCCAGAAGGAATTCATATAGCAATCAGCCCCAGCATTTT
CASSYPRRNSYSNQPQHF
>TRBV4-2|TRBJ2-3|few|-
TGTGCCAGCAGCCCGCGTTCGGGACCAGATACGCAGTATTTT
CASSPRSGPDTQYF